The entry below gives a single TCR beta chain sequence along with its context. The germline gives CDR1 KGHSH, CDR2 LQKENI. V dropped 0 bases and J dropped 3 bases, with 6 bases sitting between them. The CDR3 has 13 amino acids. This entry belongs to a study of T cell changes during pregnancy in multiple sclerosis. Some clones are missing from TCRdb's copy, which holds only in-frame ones; the method was immunoSEQ multiplex PCR. The table shows about 77,000 clones, with around 93% occurring only once. The chain is built from TRBV18 and TRBJ2-7, with D possibly being TRBD1 (6 bases). Sequenced here: peripheral blood, sampled after pregnancy. This receptor was taken from a female donor in good health, enrolled as a control in a pregnancy study. The CDR3 bases are TGTGCCAGCTCACCACCGACAGGCTACGAGCAGTACTTC. The encoded protein is CASSPPTGYEQYF.